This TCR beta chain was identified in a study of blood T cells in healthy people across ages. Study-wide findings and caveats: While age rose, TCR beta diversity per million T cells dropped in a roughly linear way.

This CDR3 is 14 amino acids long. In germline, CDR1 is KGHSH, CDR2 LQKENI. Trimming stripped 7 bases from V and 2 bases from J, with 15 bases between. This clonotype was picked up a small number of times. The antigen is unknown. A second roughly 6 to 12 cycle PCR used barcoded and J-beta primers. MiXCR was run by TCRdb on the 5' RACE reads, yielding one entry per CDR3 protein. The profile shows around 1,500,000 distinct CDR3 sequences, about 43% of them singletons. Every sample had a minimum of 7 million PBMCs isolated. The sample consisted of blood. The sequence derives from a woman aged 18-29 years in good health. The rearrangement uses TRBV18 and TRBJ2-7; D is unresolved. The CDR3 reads CASCRSDTPYEQYF. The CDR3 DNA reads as TGTGCCAGCTGCAGGTCCGACACACCCTACGAGCAGTACTTC. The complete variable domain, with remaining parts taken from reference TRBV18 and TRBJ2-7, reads NAGVMQNPRHLVRRRGQEARLRCSPMKGHSHVYWYRQLPEEGLKFMVYLQKENIIDESGMPKERFSAEFPKEGPSILRIQQVVRGDSAAYFCASCRSDTPYEQYFGPGTRLTVT.